One sample yielded the 10 T cell receptor beta chains listed below, sequenced in a study of cytomegalovirus exposure and HLA in healthy donors. The PCR was carried out with 60 Vbeta primers and 13 Jbeta primers. Clones were sequenced by immunoSEQ multiplex PCR, and TCRdb holds only the in-frame ones, with some missing. This repertoire shows more than 95,000 clones, 60% to 80% found once; its top ten account for roughly 4%. Source material: PBMCs. The source of these receptors is a man aged 45-60 years in good health and CMV-seropositive.

The V call is TRBV19, the J call TRBJ2-3; 8 bases agree with TRBD1. The CDR3 is 14 amino acids. J lost 2 bases, V lost 6 bases, and 4 bases had no gene match. Germline values: CDR1 LNHDA, CDR2 SQIVND (reference sequence). CDR3 loop: CASRMTGVTDTQYF. Here the CDR3 DNA reads TGTGCCAGTAGGATGACAGGGGTCACAGATACGCAGTATTTT.

This clone showed up just a few times. The chain combines TRBV2 with TRBJ2-1; D possibly corresponds to TRBD1 (5 bases). Germline values: CDR1 SNHLY, CDR2 FYNNEI. The CDR3 contains 14 residues. Trimming took 7 bases from V and 4 from J, leaving 14 bases between them. The DNA of the CDR3 is TGTGCCAGCACTCAGGGAAGGGGATACAATGAGCAGTTCTTC. Its protein is CASTQGRGYNEQFF.

This clone was counted once. V is TRBV11-1 and J is TRBJ2-7, with a tentative D call TRBD1 (5 bases). CDR1 and CDR2 from the germline V gene are SGHAT and FQDESV (reference sequence). The CDR3 loop spans 14 amino acids. The V and J ends lost 2 bases and 6 bases respectively, with 14 bases between them. The CDR3 DNA sequence: TGTGCCAGCAGCTTAATGCTAGGGGCTGGCGAGCAGTACTTC. Its translation: CASSLMLGAGEQYF. Filled out from reference TRBV11-1 and TRBJ2-7, the complete variable domain reads EAEVAQSPRYKITEKSQAVAFWCDPISGHATLYWYRQILGQGPELLVQFQDESVVDDSQLPKDRFSAERLKGVDSTLKIQPAELGDSAMYLCASSLMLGAGEQYFGPGTRLTVT.

This clone has a single count. This chain connects TRBV28 to TRBJ2-5, with TRBD1 matching 12 bases. Unmatched junction bases numbered 6, after V lost 5 bases and J lost 5 bases. CDR3 length: 15 amino acids. CDR1 is MDHEN, CDR2 SYDVKM, per germline. DNA for the CDR3: TGTGCCAGCAGTCCGGGGGACAGGGGGCAGGAGACCCAGTACTTC. Amino acids: CASSPGDRGQETQYF.

The chain employs TRBV28 and TRBJ2-2; D is ambiguous. The CDR3 extends over 13 amino acids. Looked up from germline, CDR1 is MDHEN and CDR2 is SYDVKM. V lost 3 bases and J 3 bases, leaving 5 bases between the germline ends. CDR3 sequence (DNA): TGTGCCAGCAGTTTCCGAGACACCGGGGAGCTGTTTTTT. Translating gives CASSFRDTGELFF.

The genes are TRBV28 and TRBJ2-2, with TRBD1 matching over 8 bases. The CDR3 length is 15 residues. In germline, CDR1 is MDHEN, CDR2 SYDVKM. V was pared by 6 bases and J by 4 bases, with 7 bases of the junction left unmatched. The CDR3 nucleotides read TGTGCCAGCAGGGGGCAGGGGGCGGGCACCGGGGAGCTGTTTTTT. Its translation: CASRGQGAGTGELFF.

J is TRBJ1-5 and V is TRBV6-1; D might be TRBD1 (5 bases). The CDR3 totals 13 residues. The germline gives CDR1 MNHNS, CDR2 SASEGT. Trimming removed 7 bases from V and 9 bases from J, with 16 bases in between. The CDR3 spells CASTDPGKGPQHF. The CDR3 DNA reads as TGTGCCAGCACTGACCCAGGGAAGGGGCCCCAGCATTTT.

This chain connects TRBV29-1 to TRBJ2-7; TRBD2 matches 13 bases. With V trimmed by 7 bases and J by 3 bases, 12 bases remained unmatched. Germline loops: CDR1 SQVTM, CDR2 ANQGSEA. CDR3 size: 16 residues. CDR3 sequence: CSAAPSGTSGNYEQYF. The CDR3 DNA follows: TGCAGCGCCGCCCCCTCCGGGACTAGCGGGAACTACGAGCAGTACTTC.

J is TRBJ2-7 and V is TRBV28; TRBD2 might be the D (6 bases). This CDR3 contains 14 residues. The V gene's germline CDR1 is MDHEN and CDR2 SYDVKM. V gave up 7 bases and J gave up 3 bases, with 16 bases separating them. CDR3 bases: TGTGCCAGCATGACCCCAGCGGGCCTCTACGAGCAGTACTTC. It specifies CASMTPAGLYEQYF.

The chain recombines TRBV4-3 with TRBJ2-1, with D hard to call. The length of the CDR3 is 13 residues. Deletions cut 0 bases from V and 6 bases from J, with 6 bases between. Germline assignment: CDR1 LGHNA and CDR2 YSLEER. The CDR3 sequence is CASSQDLGNEQFF. The CDR3 DNA is TGCGCCAGCAGCCAAGATCTAGGCAATGAGCAGTTCTTC.